What follows are 17 T cell receptor beta chains derived from one specimen sequenced in a study of Ad26.COV2.S vaccination and SARS-CoV-2 variants. Treatment noted: around 19 received Ad26.COV2.S at low or high dose, single or two shots; 5 received placebo; per-sample allocation not given. Samples were taken on day 63 after the first vaccine or placebo injection. Clones were read by immunoSEQ multiplex PCR, and TCRdb kept only the in-frame ones, dropping some. The table lists a few hundred thousand clones, 80% to 90% of them singletons. The material sequenced was peripheral blood, taken in a trial of Ad26.COV2.S vaccine versus placebo. The receptors shown here come from a person aged 18-60 years who received the Ad26.COV2.S COVID-19 vaccine or a placebo.

This chain links TRBV11-2 with TRBJ1-1, with D tentatively TRBD1 (5 bases). V was shortened by 3 bases and J by 2 bases, with 7 bases between the two germline ends. This CDR3 region has 13 residues. CDR1 and CDR2 (germline): SGHAT, FQNNGV. The CDR3 loop is CASSLTVNTEAFF. DNA of the CDR3: TGTGCCAGCAGCTTGACAGTCAACACTGAAGCTTTCTTT.

The chain carries TRBV5-8 and TRBJ1-5; 8 bases are a match to TRBD1. Per the germline V gene, CDR1 is SGHTS and CDR2 is YDEGEE. This CDR3 has 17 residues. The J segment lost 0 bases and the V segment lost 4 bases, leaving 9 bases of the junction unmatched. This CDR3 is CASSIGQGEYSNQPQHF. CDR3 nucleotide sequence: TGTGCCAGCAGCATTGGACAGGGCGAGTATAGCAATCAGCCCCAGCATTTT. Complete variable domain (other parts from reference TRBV5-8 and TRBJ1-5): EAGVTQSPTHLIKTRGQQATLRCSPISGHTSVYWYQQALGLGLQFLLWYDEGEERNRGNFPPRFSGRQFPNYSSELNVNALELEDSALYLCASSIGQGEYSNQPQHFGDGTRLSIL.

The V gene is TRBV15, the J gene TRBJ2-5; D tentatively reads TRBD1 or TRBD2 (6 bases each). Per the germline V gene, CDR1 is LNHNV and CDR2 is YYDKDF (reference sequence). Trimming pared 1 base from V and 2 bases from J, leaving 17 bases between. This CDR3 spans 17 amino acids. CDR3: CATSRGRLGGYQETQYF. The DNA of the CDR3 is TGTGCCACCAGCAGAGGACGGCTGGGGGGCTATCAAGAGACCCAGTACTTC.

The chain links TRBV9 to TRBJ2-1; D perhaps matches TRBD1 (6 bases). Germline CDR1 reads SGDLS; CDR2 reads YYNGEE. Trimming cost V 0 bases and J 3 bases, with 19 bases left between them. The CDR3 consists of 18 residues. The CDR3 DNA reads as TGTGCCAGCAGCGTAGAAGAAATGTGGACAGCGAACTACAATGAGCAGTTCTTC. Its protein is CASSVEEMWTANYNEQFF.

The V call is TRBV11-2, the J call TRBJ2-3, with a tentative D call TRBD2 (6 bases). Germline V lookup: CDR1 SGHAT, CDR2 FQNNGV. Trimming cost V 5 bases and J 4 bases, with 16 bases left between them. The CDR3 is made up of 15 amino acids. The CDR3 is CASSHSGSGPDTQYF. The DNA for the CDR3 is TGTGCCAGCAGCCATAGCGGTTCTGGGCCAGATACGCAGTATTTT. Using reference TRBV11-2 and TRBJ2-3 for the parts outside the CDR3, the full variable domain is EAGVAQSPRYKIIEKRQSVAFWCNPISGHATLYWYQQILGQGPKLLIQFQNNGVVDDSQLPKDRFSAERLKGVDSTLKIQPAKLEDSAVYLCASSHSGSGPDTQYFGPGTRLTVL.

The gene calls are TRBV11-2 and TRBJ1-1; the D gene is possibly TRBD1 (6 bases). This CDR3 has 15 amino acids. Germline V lookup: CDR1 SGHAT, CDR2 FQNNGV. The V gene lost 4 bases and the J gene lost 8 bases, with 20 bases spanning the gap. CDR3 loop: CASSSPGDALSEAFF. The CDR3 DNA follows: TGTGCCAGCAGCTCTCCAGGGGACGCCCTTTCAGAAGCTTTCTTT.

The V gene is TRBV4-1, the J gene TRBJ1-1; no reliable D call. Trimming took off 1 base at V and 6 bases at J, with 15 bases between the two ends. The CDR3 consists of 15 residues. Germline values: CDR1 MGHRA, CDR2 YSYEKL. This CDR3 reads CASSQGRGDLAEAFF. As DNA, the CDR3 is TGCGCCAGCAGCCAAGGACGAGGCGACCTAGCTGAAGCTTTCTTT.

This clone came up a few times. The CDR3 loop reads CASSDRLNYGYTF. As DNA, the CDR3 is TGTGCCAGCAGTGATCGGCTTAACTATGGCTACACCTTC. The genes are TRBV6-1 and TRBJ1-2; no clear D. The CDR3 is 13 amino acids. Trimming shortened V by 3 bases and J by 1 base, and 6 bases separated the two germline ends. Germline values: CDR1 MNHNS, CDR2 SASEGT.

The genes are TRBV7-9 and TRBJ2-7; D is tentatively TRBD1 or TRBD2 (5 bases each). Looked up from germline, CDR1 is SEHNR and CDR2 is FQNEAQ (reference sequence). The CDR3 sequence is 17 residues long. Trimming shortened V by 4 bases and J by 7 bases, and 26 bases separated the two germline ends. CDR3 nucleotides: TGTGCCAGCAGCTACGGGACCGGGGCTGGGAAGAGGAGGGAGCAGTACTTC. Encoded protein: CASSYGTGAGKRREQYF.

This chain uses TRBV7-2 with TRBJ2-5; either TRBD1 or TRBD2 may fit D (6 bases each). Germline assignment: CDR1 SGHTA and CDR2 FQGNSA. The CDR3 sequence is 15 residues long. V lost 7 bases, J lost 5 bases, and 20 bases lay in between. The CDR3 sequence is CASMLTVGGGETQYF. As DNA, the CDR3 is TGTGCCAGCATGCTTACCGTGGGGGGCGGGGAGACCCAGTACTTC.

The sample holds many counts of this clone. The chain links TRBV29-1 to TRBJ1-1; 7 bases are shared with TRBD1. The CDR3 contains 10 residues. The J segment lost 6 bases and the V segment lost 7 bases, leaving 2 bases of the junction unmatched. Germline-derived CDR1 and CDR2 are SQVTM and ANQGSEA. CDR3 residues: CSGGTAEAFF. The CDR3, as DNA: TGCAGCGGGGGGACAGCTGAAGCTTTCTTT.

The J gene is TRBJ2-6, the V gene TRBV5-1; tentatively, D is TRBD2 (5 bases). The CDR3 has 15 amino acids. Deletions cut 4 bases from V and 4 bases from J, with 12 bases between. Germline lookup yields CDR1 SGHRS and CDR2 YFSETQ. The CDR3 DNA reads TGCGCCAGCAGCCAGAGAGCGGACGGGGCCAACGTCCTGACTTTC. Translating gives CASSQRADGANVLTF.

The chain couples TRBV7-6 to TRBJ2-2; D remains unclear. CDR1 and CDR2 from the germline V gene are SGHVS and FNYEAQ. This CDR3 comprises 16 residues. V shed 1 base and J shed 0 bases, with 9 bases lying between them. The CDR3 nucleotides are TGTGCCAGCAGCTTAGATAGTCATTCGAACACCGGGGAGCTGTTTTTT. It translates to CASSLDSHSNTGELFF.

This clone was seen only a few times. The CDR3 here is CASSWTTQGNTIYF. In DNA form, the CDR3 reads TGTGCCAGCAGTTGGACGACCCAAGGAAACACCATATATTTT. The genes are TRBV5-5 and TRBJ1-3; D not resolved. The CDR3 is 14 amino acids. Germline CDR1 and CDR2: SGHKS and YYEKEE (reference sequence). Deletions cut 5 bases from V and 4 bases from J, with 13 bases between.

V is TRBV5-6 and J is TRBJ1-2; D may be TRBD1 (5 bases). The CDR3 consists of 15 residues. Germline lookup yields CDR1 SGHDT and CDR2 YYEEEE. Trimming pared 4 bases from V and 5 bases from J, leaving 18 bases between. The DNA of the CDR3 is TGTGCCAGCAGCCTAATCCGGGACTGGGGGTATGGCTACACCTTC. Translated: CASSLIRDWGYGYTF.

The chain carries TRBV9 and TRBJ2-1; 8 bases map to TRBD2. The V segment lost 0 bases and the J segment 3 bases; nucleotides outside the gene matches: 2. CDR1 is SGDLS, CDR2 YYNGEE, per germline. CDR3 length: 15 amino acids. Here the CDR3 reads CASSVVAGIYNEQFF. CDR3 bases: TGTGCCAGCAGCGTAGTAGCGGGGATCTACAATGAGCAGTTCTTC.

This clone was detected a few times. The chain joins TRBV5-1 to TRBJ1-3; D remains ambiguous. The CDR3 contains 16 residues. Germline V gene lookup returns CDR1 SGHRS and CDR2 YFSETQ. Trimming took off 0 bases at V and 0 bases at J, with 10 bases between the two ends. The CDR3, as DNA: TGCGCCAGCAGCTTGGGAGACCCACGCTCTGGAAACACCATATATTTT. It is translated as CASSLGDPRSGNTIYF.